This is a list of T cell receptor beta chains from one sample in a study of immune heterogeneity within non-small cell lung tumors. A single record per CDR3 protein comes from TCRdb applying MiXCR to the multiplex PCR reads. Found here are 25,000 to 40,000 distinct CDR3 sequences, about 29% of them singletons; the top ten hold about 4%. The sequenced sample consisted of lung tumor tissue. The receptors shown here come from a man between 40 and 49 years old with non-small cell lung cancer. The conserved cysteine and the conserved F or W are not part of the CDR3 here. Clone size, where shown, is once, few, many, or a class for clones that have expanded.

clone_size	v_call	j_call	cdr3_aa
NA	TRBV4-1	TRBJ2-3	ASSQGIPPGESY
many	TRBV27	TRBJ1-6	ASSLRNRNSPLH
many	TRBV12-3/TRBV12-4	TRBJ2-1	ASNPGTSGSANEQF
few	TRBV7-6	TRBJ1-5	ASSLGLRDRDQPQH
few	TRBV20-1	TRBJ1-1	SARDTEAF
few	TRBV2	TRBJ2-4	ASGLENIQY
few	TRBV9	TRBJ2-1	ASSALAGVPNEQF
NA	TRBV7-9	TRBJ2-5	ASSFTGYQETQY
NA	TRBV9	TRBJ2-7	PSSPGTSYEQY
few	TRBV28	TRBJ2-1	ASSPPSSGAYNEQF
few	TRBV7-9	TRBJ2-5	ASSSPVADQETQY
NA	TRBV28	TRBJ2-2	ASSHGTANTGELF
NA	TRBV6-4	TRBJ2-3	ASSDSGAGGPLRTDTQY
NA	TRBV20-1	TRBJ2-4	SARAGNQAKNIQY
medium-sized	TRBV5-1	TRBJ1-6	ASSFDGRGLDSPLH
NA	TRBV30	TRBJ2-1	AWREPGCGHEQF
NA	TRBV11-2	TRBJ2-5	ASSSTRTSGQTQY
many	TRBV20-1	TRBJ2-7	SARGRGYEQY
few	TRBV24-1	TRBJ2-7	ATSDPPVAPAYEQY
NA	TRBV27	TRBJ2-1	ASSIGTSLGGQF
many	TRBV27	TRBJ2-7	ASSPRTKSYEQY
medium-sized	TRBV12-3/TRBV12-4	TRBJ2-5	ASSLGETQY
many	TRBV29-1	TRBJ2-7	SVLTSGGFYEQY
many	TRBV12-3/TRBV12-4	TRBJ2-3	ASSFMRDTQY
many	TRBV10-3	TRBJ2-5	ASASDEETQY
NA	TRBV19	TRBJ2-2	ASWTSSTGELF
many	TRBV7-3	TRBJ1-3	ASSLVGGNSGNTIY
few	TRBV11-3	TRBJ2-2	ASSLWWESNTGELF
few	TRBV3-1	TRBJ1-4	ASSQTGTGNEKLF
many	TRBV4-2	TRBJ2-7	ASSQGSMAGDTYEQY
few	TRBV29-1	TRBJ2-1	SLLLGYHEQF
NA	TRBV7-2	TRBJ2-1	ASSPGLGGGWVVQF
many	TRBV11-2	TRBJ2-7	AVVDRRYEQY
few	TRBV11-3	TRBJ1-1	ASSVAGDTEAF
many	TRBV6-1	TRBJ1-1	ASGGQGRTEAF
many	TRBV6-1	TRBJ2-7	ASSETGLSEQY
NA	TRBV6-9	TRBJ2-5	ASSYRGRLETQY
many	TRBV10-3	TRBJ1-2	AISPGQGLDGYT
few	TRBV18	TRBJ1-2	ASSPNTGFYGYT
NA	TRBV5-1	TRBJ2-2	ASSLGKGMGGELF
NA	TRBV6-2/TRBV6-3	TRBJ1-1	ASSYSLQMNTEAF
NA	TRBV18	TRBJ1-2	ASSPGNLYGYT
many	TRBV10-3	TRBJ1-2	AISEDGTASYGYT
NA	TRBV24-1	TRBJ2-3	ANSDLASTDTQY
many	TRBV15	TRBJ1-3	ATSRDYPGTAGNTIY
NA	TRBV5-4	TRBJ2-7	ASAVGSESSYEQY
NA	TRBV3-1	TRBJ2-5	ASSRPSGLIPGTQY
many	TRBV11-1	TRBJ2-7	ASSLAGPYEQY
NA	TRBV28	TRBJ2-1	ASSFPDRGRNGQF